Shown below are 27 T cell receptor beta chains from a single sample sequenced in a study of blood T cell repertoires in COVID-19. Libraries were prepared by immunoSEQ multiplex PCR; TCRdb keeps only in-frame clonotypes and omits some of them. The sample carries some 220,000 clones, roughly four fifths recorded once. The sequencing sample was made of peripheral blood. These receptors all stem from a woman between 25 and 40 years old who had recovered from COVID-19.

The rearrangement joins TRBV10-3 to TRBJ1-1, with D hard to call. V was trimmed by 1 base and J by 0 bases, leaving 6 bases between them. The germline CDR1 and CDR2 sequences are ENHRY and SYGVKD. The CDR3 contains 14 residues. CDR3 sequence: CAISEYGMNTEAFF. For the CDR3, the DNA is TGTGCCATCAGTGAGTACGGTATGAACACTGAAGCTTTCTTT.

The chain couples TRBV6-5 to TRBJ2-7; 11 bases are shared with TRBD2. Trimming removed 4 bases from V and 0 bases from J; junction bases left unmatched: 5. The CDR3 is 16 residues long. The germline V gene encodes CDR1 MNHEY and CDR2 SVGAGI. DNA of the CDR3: TGTGCCAGCAGTTTACTAGCGGGAGTCGTCTCCTACGAGCAGTACTTC. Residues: CASSLLAGVVSYEQYF.

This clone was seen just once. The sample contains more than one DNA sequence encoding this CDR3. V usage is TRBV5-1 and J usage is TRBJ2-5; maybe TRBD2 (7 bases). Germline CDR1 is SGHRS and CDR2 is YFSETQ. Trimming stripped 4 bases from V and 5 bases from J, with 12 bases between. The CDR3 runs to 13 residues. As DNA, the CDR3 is TGCGCCAGCAGCCTTTCGGGGGGCGAGACCCAGTACTTC. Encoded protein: CASSLSGGETQYF.

The CDR3 protein is CASSPGAGGTNEKLFF. The CDR3 bases are TGTGCCAGCAGCCCAGGGGCAGGGGGTACTAATGAAAAACTGTTTTTT. The J gene is TRBJ1-4, the V gene TRBV7-9, with TRBD1 identical over 7 bases. The germline V gene has CDR1 SEHNR and CDR2 FQNEAQ (reference sequence). This CDR3 is built from 16 residues. Trimming at V came to 5 bases and at J to 2 bases, leaving 8 bases not matched to a gene.

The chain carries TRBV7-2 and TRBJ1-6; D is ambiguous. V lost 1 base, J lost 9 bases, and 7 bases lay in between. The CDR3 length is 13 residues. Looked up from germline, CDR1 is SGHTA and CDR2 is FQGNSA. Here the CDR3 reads CASSLGTGSPLHF. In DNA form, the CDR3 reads TGTGCCAGCAGCTTAGGAACGGGTTCACCCCTCCACTTT.

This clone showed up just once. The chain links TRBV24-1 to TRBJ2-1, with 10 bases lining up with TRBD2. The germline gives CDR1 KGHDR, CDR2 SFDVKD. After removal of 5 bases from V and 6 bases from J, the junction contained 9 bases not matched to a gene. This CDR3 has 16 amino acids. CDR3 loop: CATSGQSGRALNEQFF. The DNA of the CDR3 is TGTGCCACCAGTGGCCAAAGCGGGAGGGCCCTCAATGAGCAGTTCTTC.

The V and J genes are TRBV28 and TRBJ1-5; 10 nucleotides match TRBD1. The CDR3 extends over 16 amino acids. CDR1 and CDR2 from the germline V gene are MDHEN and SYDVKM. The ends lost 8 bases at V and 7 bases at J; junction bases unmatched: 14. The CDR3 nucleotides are TGTGCCAGCTACTCCTTTCGACAGGGGGCAAGGCAGCCCCAGCATTTT. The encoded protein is CASYSFRQGARQPQHF.

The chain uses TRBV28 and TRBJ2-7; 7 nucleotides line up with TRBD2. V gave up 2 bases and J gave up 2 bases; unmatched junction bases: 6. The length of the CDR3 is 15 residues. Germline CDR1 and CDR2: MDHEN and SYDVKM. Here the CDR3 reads CASSLPSGATYEQYF. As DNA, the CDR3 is TGTGCCAGCAGTTTACCCAGCGGGGCTACCTACGAGCAGTACTTC.

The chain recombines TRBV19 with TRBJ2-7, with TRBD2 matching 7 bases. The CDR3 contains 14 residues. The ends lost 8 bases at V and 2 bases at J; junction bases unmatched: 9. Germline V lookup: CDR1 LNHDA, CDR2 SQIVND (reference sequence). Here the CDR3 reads CASSTLAEPYEQYF. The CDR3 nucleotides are TGTGCCAGTTCTACCCTAGCGGAGCCCTACGAGCAGTACTTC.

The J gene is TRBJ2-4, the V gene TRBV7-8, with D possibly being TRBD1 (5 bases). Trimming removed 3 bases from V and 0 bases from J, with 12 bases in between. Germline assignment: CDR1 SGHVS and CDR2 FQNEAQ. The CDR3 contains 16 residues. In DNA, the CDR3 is TGTGCCAGCAGCTTCGACAGCCCTTTAGCCAAAAACATTCAGTACTTC. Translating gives CASSFDSPLAKNIQYF.

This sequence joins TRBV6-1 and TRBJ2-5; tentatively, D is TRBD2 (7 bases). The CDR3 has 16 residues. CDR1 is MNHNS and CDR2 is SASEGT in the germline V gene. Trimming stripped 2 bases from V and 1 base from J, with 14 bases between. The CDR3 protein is CASSEKGGSRQETQYF. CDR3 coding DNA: TGTGCCAGCAGTGAAAAGGGGGGGTCCCGCCAAGAGACCCAGTACTTC.

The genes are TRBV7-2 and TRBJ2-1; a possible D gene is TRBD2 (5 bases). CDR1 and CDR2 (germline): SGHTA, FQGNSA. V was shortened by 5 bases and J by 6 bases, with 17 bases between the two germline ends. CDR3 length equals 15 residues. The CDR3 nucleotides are TGTGCCAGCAGCCCCGATAGCGTACCTCTCAATGAGCAGTTCTTC. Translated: CASSPDSVPLNEQFF.

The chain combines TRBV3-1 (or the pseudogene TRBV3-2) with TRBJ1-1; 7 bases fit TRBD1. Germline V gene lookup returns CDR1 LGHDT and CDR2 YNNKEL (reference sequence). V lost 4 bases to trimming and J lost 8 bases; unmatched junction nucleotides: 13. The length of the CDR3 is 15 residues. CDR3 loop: CASSPDRVRPYEAFF. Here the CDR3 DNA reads TGTGCCAGCAGCCCCGACAGGGTCCGCCCATACGAAGCTTTCTTT.

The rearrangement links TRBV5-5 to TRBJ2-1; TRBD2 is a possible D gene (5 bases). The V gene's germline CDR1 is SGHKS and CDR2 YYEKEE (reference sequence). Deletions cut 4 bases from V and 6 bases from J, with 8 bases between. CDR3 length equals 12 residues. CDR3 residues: CASSGSSNEQFF. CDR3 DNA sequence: TGTGCCAGCAGCGGGAGCTCCAATGAGCAGTTCTTC.

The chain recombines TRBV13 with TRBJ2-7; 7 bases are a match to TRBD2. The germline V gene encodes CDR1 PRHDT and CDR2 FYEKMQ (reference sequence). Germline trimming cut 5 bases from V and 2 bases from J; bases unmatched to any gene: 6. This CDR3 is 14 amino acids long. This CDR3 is CASSASGKTYEQYF. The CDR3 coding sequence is TGTGCCAGCAGCGCTAGCGGAAAAACCTACGAGCAGTACTTC. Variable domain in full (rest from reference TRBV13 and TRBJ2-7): AAGVIQSPRHLIKEKRETATLKCYPIPRHDTVYWYQQGPGQDPQFLISFYEKMQSDKGSIPDRFSAQQFSDYHSELNMSSLELGDSALYFCASSASGKTYEQYFGPGTRLTVT.

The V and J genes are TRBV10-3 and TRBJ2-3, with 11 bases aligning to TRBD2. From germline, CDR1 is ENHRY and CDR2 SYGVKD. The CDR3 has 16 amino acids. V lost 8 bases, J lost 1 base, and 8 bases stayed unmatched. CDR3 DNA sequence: TGTGCCATCCGAACTAGCGGGAGTTGGGGCACAGATACGCAGTATTTT. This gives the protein CAIRTSGSWGTDTQYF.

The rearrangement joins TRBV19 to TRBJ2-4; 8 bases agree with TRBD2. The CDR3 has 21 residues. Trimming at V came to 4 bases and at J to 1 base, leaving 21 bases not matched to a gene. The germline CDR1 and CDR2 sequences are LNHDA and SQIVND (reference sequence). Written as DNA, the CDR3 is TGTGCCAGTAGTACCTTACTAGCGGAGATCACCCGGGGAGGCGCCAAAAACATTCAGTACTTC. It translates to CASSTLLAEITRGGAKNIQYF.

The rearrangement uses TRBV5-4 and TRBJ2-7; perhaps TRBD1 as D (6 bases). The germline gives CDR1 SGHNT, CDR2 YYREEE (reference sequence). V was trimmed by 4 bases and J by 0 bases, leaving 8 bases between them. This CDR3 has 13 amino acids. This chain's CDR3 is CASSRQDSYEQYF. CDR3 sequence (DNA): TGTGCCAGCAGCCGACAGGACTCCTACGAGCAGTACTTC.

CDR3 in amino acids: CASSPGQTMNTEAFF. CDR3 sequence (DNA): TGCGCCAGCAGCCCGGGACAGACCATGAACACTGAAGCTTTCTTT. This chain connects TRBV5-1 to TRBJ1-1, with 7 nucleotides matching TRBD1. Germline lookup yields CDR1 SGHRS and CDR2 YFSETQ. The trim removed 4 bases at V and 0 bases at J, leaving 6 bases unmatched. The CDR3 totals 15 residues.

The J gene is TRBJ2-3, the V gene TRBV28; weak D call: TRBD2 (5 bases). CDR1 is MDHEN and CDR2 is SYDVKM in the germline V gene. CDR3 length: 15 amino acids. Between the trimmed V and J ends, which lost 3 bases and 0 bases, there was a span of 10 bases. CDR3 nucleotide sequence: TGTGCCAGCAGTTTGACTACCGGAAGCACAGATACGCAGTATTTT. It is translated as CASSLTTGSTDTQYF.

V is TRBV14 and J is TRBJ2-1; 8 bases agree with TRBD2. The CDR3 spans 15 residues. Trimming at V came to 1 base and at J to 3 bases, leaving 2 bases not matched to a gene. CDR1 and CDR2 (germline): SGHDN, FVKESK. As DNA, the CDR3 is TGTGCCAGCAGCCAAGTGAGCGGGAGCTACAATGAGCAGTTCTTC. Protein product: CASSQVSGSYNEQFF.

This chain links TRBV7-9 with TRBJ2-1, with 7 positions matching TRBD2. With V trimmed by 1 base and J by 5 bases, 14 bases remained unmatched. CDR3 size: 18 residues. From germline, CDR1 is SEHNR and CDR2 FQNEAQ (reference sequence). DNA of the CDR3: TGTGCCAGCAGCTTAGAAAGGATTACGTCTAGCGGAAACAATGAGCAGTTCTTC. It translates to CASSLERITSSGNNEQFF. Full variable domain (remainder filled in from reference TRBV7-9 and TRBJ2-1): DTGVSQNPRHKITKRGQNVTFRCDPISEHNRLYWYRQTLGQGPEFLTYFQNEAQLEKSRLLSDRFSAERPKGSFSTLEIQRTEQGDSAMYLCASSLERITSSGNNEQFFGPGTRLTVL.

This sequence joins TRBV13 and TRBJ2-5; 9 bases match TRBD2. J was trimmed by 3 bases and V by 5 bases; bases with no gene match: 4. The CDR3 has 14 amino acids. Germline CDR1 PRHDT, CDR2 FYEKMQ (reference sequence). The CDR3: CASSPRGGEETQYF. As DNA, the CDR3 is TGTGCCAGCAGCCCGCGGGGGGGGGAAGAGACCCAGTACTTC.

This CDR3 reads CASSPQRGGYTF. The CDR3 DNA reads as TGTGCCAGTAGTCCTCAAAGGGGTGGCTACACCTTC. This chain uses TRBV19 with TRBJ1-2; maybe TRBD1 (5 bases). Deletions cut 5 bases from V and 7 bases from J, with 11 bases between. The CDR3 totals 12 residues. Germline V CDR1 and CDR2: LNHDA, SQIVND (reference sequence).

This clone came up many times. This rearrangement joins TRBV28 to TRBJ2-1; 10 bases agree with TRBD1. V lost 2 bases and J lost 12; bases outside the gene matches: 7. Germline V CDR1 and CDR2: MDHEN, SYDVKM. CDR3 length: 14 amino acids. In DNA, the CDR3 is TGTGCCAGCAGTTTACTTGGGACAGGGGTCGGGCAGTTCTTC. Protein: CASSLLGTGVGQFF.

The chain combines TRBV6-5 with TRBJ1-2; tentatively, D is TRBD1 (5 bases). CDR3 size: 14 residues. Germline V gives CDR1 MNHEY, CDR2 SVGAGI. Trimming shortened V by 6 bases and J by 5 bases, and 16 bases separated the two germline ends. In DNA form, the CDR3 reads TGTGCCAGCAGGATAGGGGCAGGAGATTATGGCTACACCTTC. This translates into CASRIGAGDYGYTF.

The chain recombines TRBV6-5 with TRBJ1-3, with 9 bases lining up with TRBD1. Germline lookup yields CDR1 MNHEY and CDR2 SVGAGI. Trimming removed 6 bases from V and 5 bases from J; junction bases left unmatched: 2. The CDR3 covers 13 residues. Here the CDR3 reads CASRGQGRNTIYF. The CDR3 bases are TGTGCCAGCAGGGGACAGGGAAGAAACACCATATATTTT.